The subject of this entry is one TCR beta chain. This sample is drawn from a study of blood T cell repertoires in COVID-19. Study-level background: COVID-19 samples, acute and convalescent, were from the United States, Italy and Spain. PBMCs, B-cell-depleted T cells, or T cells provided the cDNA or gDNA that made up the material.

Authors' data handling: Researchers report that nucleated cell counts were estimated from reference gene primer amplification. Using immunoSEQ multiplex PCR, the repertoire was profiled, and TCRdb retains in-frame clones only, with some absent. Clone size and the V and J calls come from that table; the DNA yielded D and trimming. The sample contains about 35,000 clones, around 86% of which appear only once. Germline CDR1 KGHSH, CDR2 LQKENI. The CDR3 sequence is 14 residues long. Trimming took off 3 bases at V and 1 base at J, with 9 bases between the two ends. Sequences were obtained from peripheral blood. This TCR derives from a man older than 75 with active COVID-19. The chain couples TRBV18 to TRBJ1-1, with TRBD1 as a possible D gene (6 bases). CDR3 region: CASSPLQGNTEAFF. As DNA, the CDR3 is TGTGCCAGCTCACCTTTACAGGGGAACACTGAAGCTTTCTTT.